This T cell receptor (beta chain) was identified during a study of OX40 agonist ivuxolimab in advanced cancers. About the study: A male proportion of more than 75% was recorded, with mean age 60 years and range roughly 23 to 79.

Findings of the study overall: Doses of 0.1 to 3.0 mg/kg were accompanied by clonal expansion of CD4+ and CD8+ blood T cells by week 6.

The CDR3 runs 13 residues. Germline lookup yields CDR1 LGHNA and CDR2 YSLEER. With 1 base removed from V and 2 bases from J, the gap between germline ends came to 5 bases. With respect to this clone: The target antigen is unknown.

Assay: immunoSEQ multiplex PCR; the TCRdb copy retains only in-frame clones and omits some. This table has about 53,000 clones, approximately 88% appearing once. The source is an adult with an advanced solid tumor such as melanoma, head and neck, liver or kidney cancer. This material consisted of CD4+ or CD8+ T cells sorted from blood, taken in a trial of the OX40 agonist ivuxolimab. V is TRBV4-3 and J is TRBJ2-5, with D unresolved. Written as DNA, the CDR3 is TGCGCCAGCAGCCAAGTCTTACAAGAGACCCAGTACTTC. This gives the protein CASSQVLQETQYF.